This is a list of T cell receptor beta chains from one sample in a study of blood T cells in healthy people across ages. TCRdb re-called the 5' RACE reads through MiXCR, storing one row per CDR3 protein. The sample has roughly 1.4 million distinct CDR3 sequences; almost 60% are singletons. Input material: blood. Source of these receptors: a man between 18 and 35 years old in good health. Each CDR3 is given with its conserved first and last residue. Fields, in order: J gene, V gene, D gene, clone size, CDR3 protein, CDR3 DNA. The D gene is left open where the match is weak. Size is omitted from some rows. Given values are once, few, many or a class for expanded clones.

>TRBJ1-3|TRBV25-1|-|once
CASSARSLPLSGNTIYF
TGTGCCAGCAGTGCCAGGTCCTTGCCCCTCTCTGGAAACACCATATATTTT
>TRBJ1-2|TRBV12-3/TRBV12-4|-|-
CASSFAGHHPTYGYTF
TGTGCCAGCAGTTTCGCGGGACATCATCCCACCTATGGCTACACCTTC
>TRBJ1-1|TRBV29-1|-|few
CSVRQGVDIMNTEAFF
TGCAGCGTTCGTCAAGGGGTTGATATAATGAACACTGAAGCTTTCTTT
>TRBJ2-1|TRBV10-1|TRBD2|once
CASSEAGDNEQFF
TGCGCCAGCAGTGAGGCGGGGGACAATGAGCAGTTCTTC
>TRBJ2-7|TRBV20-1|TRBD1|few
CSAAGDSDSSYEQYF
TGCAGTGCTGCAGGGGACAGTGACAGCTCCTACGAGCAGTACTTC
>TRBJ2-7|TRBV7-2|-|-
CASSLEFRNEQYF
TGTGCCAGCAGCTTAGAGTTCCGGAACGAGCAGTACTTC
>TRBJ2-2|TRBV2|-|-
CASSPRGNFPGELFF
TGTGCCAGCAGCCCCAGGGGCAACTTTCCCGGGGAGCTGTTTTTT
>TRBJ2-3|TRBV12-3/TRBV12-4|TRBD1|-
CASSPSGQGVDTQYF
TGTGCCAGCAGTCCATCGGGACAGGGTGTTGATACGCAGTATTTT
>TRBJ1-2|TRBV20-1|-|once
CSARDPGGPSYGHTF
TGCAGTGCTAGAGATCCGGGGGGGCCCTCCTATGGCCACACCTTC
>TRBJ2-3|TRBV6-2/TRBV6-3|-|-
CASRQSATGGIRVTQYF
TGTGCCAGCAGACAAAGCGCGACAGGAGGAATCAGGGTTACGCAGTATTTT
>TRBJ2-3|TRBV7-2|-|-
CASSGEVGVSDTQYF
TGTGCCAGCAGCGGGGAGGTGGGAGTATCCGATACGCAGTATTTT
>TRBJ1-1|TRBV5-1|-|-
CASSLGDRIGTEAFF
TGCGCCAGCAGCTTGGGAGATAGGATAGGCACTGAAGCTTTCTTT
>TRBJ2-1|TRBV7-2|TRBD2|-
CASSLGLAGGANEQFF
TGTGCCAGCAGCTTAGGGCTAGCGGGAGGGGCAAATGAGCAGTTCTTC
>TRBJ1-2|TRBV6-6|TRBD1|-
CASELTGGEDYTF
TGTGCCAGCGAGCTGACAGGGGGCGAAGACTACACCTTC
>TRBJ2-7|TRBV25-1|-|few
CASSELGFEAYEQYF
TGTGCCAGCAGTGAATTAGGATTCGAGGCCTACGAGCAGTACTTC
>TRBJ2-3|TRBV9|-|few
CASSNWDTATDTQYF
TGTGCCAGCAGCAACTGGGACACCGCCACAGATACGCAGTATTTT
>TRBJ2-3|TRBV2|TRBD1|-
CASSELQGITDTQYF
TGTGCCAGCAGTGAATTACAGGGGATCACAGATACGCAGTATTTT
>TRBJ2-3|TRBV28|-|-
CATSFGGKRTDTQYF
TGTGCCACCAGTTTCGGTGGTAAGAGGACAGATACGCAGTATTTT
>TRBJ1-2|TRBV12-3/TRBV12-4|-|-
CASTPDRDRPNYGYTF
TGTGCCAGCACCCCGGACAGAGACAGACCTAACTATGGCTACACCTTC
>TRBJ1-3|TRBV7-2|TRBD1|-
CASRPTFGQGNSGNTIYF
TGTGCCAGCAGACCTACTTTTGGACAGGGAAACTCTGGAAACACCATATATTTT
>TRBJ2-5|TRBV27|-|few
CASSPIRQVSGETQYF
TGTGCCAGCAGCCCCATTCGTCAGGTGTCTGGAGAGACCCAGTACTTC
>TRBJ1-5|TRBV20-1|-|many
CSARDDENKPQHF
TGCAGTGCTAGAGATGACGAGAATAAGCCCCAGCATTTT
>TRBJ1-6|TRBV6-5|TRBD1|few
CASSYSTGANNSPLHF
TGTGCCAGCAGTTACTCGACAGGGGCGAATAATTCACCCCTCCACTTT
>TRBJ2-3|TRBV12-3/TRBV12-4|TRBD2|many
CASTFILTSGMASTDTQYF
TGTGCCAGCACCTTTATCCTGACTAGCGGGATGGCCAGCACAGATACGCAGTATTTT
>TRBJ2-7|TRBV2|TRBD1|-
CATEGQQDEQYF
TGTGCCACCGAGGGACAGCAGGACGAGCAGTACTTC
>TRBJ2-7|TRBV5-1|TRBD2|-
CASSLGTSNYEQYF
TGCGCCAGCAGCCTCGGGACTAGCAACTACGAGCAGTACTTC
>TRBJ1-4|TRBV27|-|-
CASKGSGFATNEKLFF
TGTGCCAGCAAGGGTTCGGGGTTTGCAACTAATGAAAAACTGTTTTTT
>TRBJ1-2|TRBV29-1|-|-
CSVELRGVYGYTF
TGCAGCGTTGAACTGCGGGGCGTCTATGGCTACACCTTC
>TRBJ2-3|TRBV20-1|TRBD1|-
CSKDRTADTQYF
TGCAGCAAGGACAGGACGGCAGATACGCAGTATTTT
>TRBJ1-1|TRBV5-6|-|-
CASSRDLKTEAFF
TGTGCCAGCAGCCGGGACTTAAAGACTGAAGCTTTCTTT
>TRBJ2-3|TRBV20-1|TRBD2|-
CSAPRGASTDTQYF
TGCAGTGCGCCGCGGGGGGCCAGCACAGATACGCAGTATTTT
>TRBJ2-1|TRBV4-3|TRBD2|few
CASSPKPGLAFEQFF
TGCGCCAGCAGCCCAAAGCCGGGACTAGCGTTTGAGCAGTTCTTC
>TRBJ2-1|TRBV20-1|-|few
CSATYSLGEQFF
TGCAGTGCTACCTATAGCCTCGGTGAGCAGTTCTTC
>TRBJ2-1|TRBV7-9|TRBD2|-
CAGSATSPNEQFF
TGTGCCGGCAGCGCGACTAGCCCCAATGAGCAGTTCTTC
>TRBJ2-1|TRBV6-5|-|-
CASSNANEQFF
TGTGCCAGCAGTAACGCCAATGAGCAGTTCTTC
>TRBJ2-2|TRBV12-3/TRBV12-4|TRBD1|few
CASNAGTGNTGELFF
TGTGCCAGCAATGCCGGGACAGGGAACACCGGGGAGCTGTTTTTT
>TRBJ2-6|TRBV29-1|-|-
CSVGATGLSGANVLTF
TGCAGCGTTGGGGCGACAGGCCTTTCTGGGGCCAACGTCCTGACTTTC
>TRBJ2-5|TRBV9|-|-
CAKQNRQETQYF
TGTGCCAAGCAAAACAGGCAAGAGACCCAGTACTTC
>TRBJ2-5|TRBV27|-|-
CASSLLGGLETQYF
TGTGCCAGCAGTTTATTAGGAGGGTTGGAGACCCAGTACTTC
>TRBJ2-7|TRBV29-1|TRBD2|-
CSVVGLAGTYEQYF
TGCAGCGTTGTAGGACTAGCGGGGACCTACGAGCAGTACTTC
>TRBJ2-5|TRBV29-1|TRBD1|-
CSAPGQGYNEQYF
TGCAGCGCCCCGGGACAGGGATACAATGAGCAGTACTTC
>TRBJ1-2|TRBV5-1|-|once
CASSLGHRPGYTF
TGCGCCAGCAGCTTGGGCCATCGCCCCGGCTACACCTTC
>TRBJ2-7|TRBV4-2|-|-
CASSQDEQVVYEQYF
TGTGCCAGCAGCCAAGATGAGCAGGTGGTTTACGAGCAGTACTTC
>TRBJ2-7|TRBV7-8|TRBD2|-
CASSSPTSGNYEQYF
TGTGCCAGCAGCTCACCGACTAGCGGGAACTACGAGCAGTACTTC
>TRBJ2-7|TRBV7-9|-|-
CASSYTGTHSYEQYF
TGTGCCAGCAGTTACACCGGGACACACTCCTACGAGCAGTACTTC
>TRBJ1-1|TRBV30|-|-
CAWTKSGGYNEAFF
TGTGCCTGGACCAAAAGTGGGGGGTATAATGAAGCTTTCTTT
>TRBJ1-2|TRBV21-1|-|-
CAHHLHYGGNYGYTF
TGTGCCCATCATCTGCATTACGGTGGGAACTATGGCTACACCTTC
>TRBJ1-4|TRBV2|-|-
CASIRTAADEKLFF
TGTGCCAGCATTCGGACAGCAGCGGATGAAAAACTGTTTTTT
>TRBJ2-7|TRBV29-1|-|-
CSVSSGRGSYEQYF
TGCAGCGTTTCTTCCGGGAGAGGTAGTTACGAGCAGTACTTC
>TRBJ2-7|TRBV12-3/TRBV12-4|TRBD1|-
CASSNSGTGFEEQYF
TGTGCCAGCAGTAACTCCGGGACAGGGTTCGAAGAGCAGTACTTC
>TRBJ2-7|TRBV6-6|TRBD1|-
CASSQSRLGGGEQYF
TGTGCCAGCTCTCAAAGCCGGCTAGGGGGCGGAGAGCAGTACTTC
>TRBJ2-5|TRBV21-1|-|-
CASSKRESGTDQETQYF
TGTGCCAGCAGCAAAAGGGAGAGCGGGACGGACCAAGAGACCCAGTACTTC
>TRBJ2-1|TRBV3-1|-|-
CASSSRQAVYNEQFF
TGTGCCAGCAGCTCTCGACAGGCGGTATACAATGAGCAGTTCTTC
>TRBJ2-1|TRBV15|-|-
CATSRARDGAGYNEQFF
TGTGCCACCAGCAGAGCCCGGGACGGAGCGGGCTACAATGAGCAGTTCTTC
>TRBJ1-4|TRBV20-1|TRBD1|-
CSARPGDRGGEKLFF
TGCAGTGCTAGACCCGGGGACAGGGGGGGTGAAAAACTGTTTTTT
>TRBJ2-1|TRBV14|TRBD2|-
CASSPKTPSASGRFNEQFF
TGTGCCAGCAGCCCAAAAACCCCCTCGGCTAGCGGGAGGTTCAATGAGCAGTTCTTC
>TRBJ2-3|TRBV18|-|many
CASSRDIPGADTQYF
TGTGCCAGCTCGCGCGACATTCCGGGGGCAGATACGCAGTATTTT
>TRBJ2-5|TRBV6-5|-|few
CASSYSTAGESQYF
TGTGCCAGCAGTTACTCCACGGCAGGGGAGAGCCAGTACTTC
>TRBJ1-6|TRBV29-1|-|once
CSVGGGANSPLHF
TGCAGCGTAGGTGGAGGGGCTAATTCACCCCTCCACTTT